This T cell receptor (beta chain) emerged from a study of blood T cell repertoires in COVID-19. Study-wide background: Specimens from acute and convalescent COVID-19 originated in the United States, Italy and Spain.

Seattle patients were enrolled during active infection and followed longitudinally. The CDR3 runs to 14 residues. Unmatched junction bases numbered 5, after V lost 9 bases and J lost 6 bases. In germline, CDR1 is ENHRY, CDR2 SYGVKD. Original processing methods: Amplification with reference gene primers provided the estimates of nucleated cell counts. Generated by immunoSEQ multiplex PCR, the TCRdb table keeps only in-frame clones and is missing some. V, J and clone size are taken as reported in that table, and D and trimming were inferred from the DNA itself. This sample has 150,000 or so clones, with roughly 84% found just once.

The genes are TRBV10-3 and TRBJ2-2, with TRBD2 matching over 12 bases. The origin of this receptor is a woman in her forties or fifties with COVID-19, enrolled during active disease. Sequencing used peripheral blood. CDR3 DNA sequence: TGTGCCATTACTGGACTAGCGGGGTCCGGGGAGCTGTTTTTT. The encoded protein is CAITGLAGSGELFF.